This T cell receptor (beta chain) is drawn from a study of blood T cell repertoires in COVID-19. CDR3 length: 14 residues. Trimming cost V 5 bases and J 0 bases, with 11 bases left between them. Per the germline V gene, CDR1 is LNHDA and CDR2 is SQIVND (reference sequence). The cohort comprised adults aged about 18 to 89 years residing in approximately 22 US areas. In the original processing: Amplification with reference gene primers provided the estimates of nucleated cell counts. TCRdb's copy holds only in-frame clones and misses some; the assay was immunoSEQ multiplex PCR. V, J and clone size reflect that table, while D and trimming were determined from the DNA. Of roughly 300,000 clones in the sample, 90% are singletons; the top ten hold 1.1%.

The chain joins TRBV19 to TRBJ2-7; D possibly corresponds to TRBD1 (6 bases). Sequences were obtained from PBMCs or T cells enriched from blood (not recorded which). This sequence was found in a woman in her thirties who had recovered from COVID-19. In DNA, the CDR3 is TGTGCCAGTAGTCCAGGGGAAAGCTCCTACGAGCAGTACTTC. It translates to CASSPGESSYEQYF. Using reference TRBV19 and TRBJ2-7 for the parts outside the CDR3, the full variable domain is DGGITQSPKYLFRKEGQNVTLSCEQNLNHDAMYWYRQDPGQGLRLIYYSQIVNDFQKGDIAEGYSVSREKKESFPLTVTSAQKNPTAFYLCASSPGESSYEQYFGPGTRLTVT.